This record covers a single TCR beta chain. The data originate from a study of blood T cell repertoires in COVID-19. The overall study: PBMCs, B-cell-depleted T cells, or T cells were the source of the cDNA or gDNA that made up the material.

The CDR3 totals 16 residues. The germline CDR1 and CDR2 sequences are SGHKS and YYEKEE (reference sequence). The ends were cut back, 0 bases at V and 4 bases at J, with 17 bases in the middle. Method: immunoSEQ multiplex PCR; TCRdb's copy keeps in-frame clones and lacks some. The sample records over 60,000 clones, approximately 83% being singletons. Sequenced: peripheral blood. The receptor was derived from a man aged 40-50 years with acute or convalescent COVID-19. The V and J genes are TRBV5-5 and TRBJ2-7; the D gene is possibly TRBD1 (6 bases). As DNA, the CDR3 is TGTGCCAGCAGCTTGGATCGAGGGACATTGCTATACGAGCAGTACTTC. Translated: CASSLDRGTLLYEQYF.